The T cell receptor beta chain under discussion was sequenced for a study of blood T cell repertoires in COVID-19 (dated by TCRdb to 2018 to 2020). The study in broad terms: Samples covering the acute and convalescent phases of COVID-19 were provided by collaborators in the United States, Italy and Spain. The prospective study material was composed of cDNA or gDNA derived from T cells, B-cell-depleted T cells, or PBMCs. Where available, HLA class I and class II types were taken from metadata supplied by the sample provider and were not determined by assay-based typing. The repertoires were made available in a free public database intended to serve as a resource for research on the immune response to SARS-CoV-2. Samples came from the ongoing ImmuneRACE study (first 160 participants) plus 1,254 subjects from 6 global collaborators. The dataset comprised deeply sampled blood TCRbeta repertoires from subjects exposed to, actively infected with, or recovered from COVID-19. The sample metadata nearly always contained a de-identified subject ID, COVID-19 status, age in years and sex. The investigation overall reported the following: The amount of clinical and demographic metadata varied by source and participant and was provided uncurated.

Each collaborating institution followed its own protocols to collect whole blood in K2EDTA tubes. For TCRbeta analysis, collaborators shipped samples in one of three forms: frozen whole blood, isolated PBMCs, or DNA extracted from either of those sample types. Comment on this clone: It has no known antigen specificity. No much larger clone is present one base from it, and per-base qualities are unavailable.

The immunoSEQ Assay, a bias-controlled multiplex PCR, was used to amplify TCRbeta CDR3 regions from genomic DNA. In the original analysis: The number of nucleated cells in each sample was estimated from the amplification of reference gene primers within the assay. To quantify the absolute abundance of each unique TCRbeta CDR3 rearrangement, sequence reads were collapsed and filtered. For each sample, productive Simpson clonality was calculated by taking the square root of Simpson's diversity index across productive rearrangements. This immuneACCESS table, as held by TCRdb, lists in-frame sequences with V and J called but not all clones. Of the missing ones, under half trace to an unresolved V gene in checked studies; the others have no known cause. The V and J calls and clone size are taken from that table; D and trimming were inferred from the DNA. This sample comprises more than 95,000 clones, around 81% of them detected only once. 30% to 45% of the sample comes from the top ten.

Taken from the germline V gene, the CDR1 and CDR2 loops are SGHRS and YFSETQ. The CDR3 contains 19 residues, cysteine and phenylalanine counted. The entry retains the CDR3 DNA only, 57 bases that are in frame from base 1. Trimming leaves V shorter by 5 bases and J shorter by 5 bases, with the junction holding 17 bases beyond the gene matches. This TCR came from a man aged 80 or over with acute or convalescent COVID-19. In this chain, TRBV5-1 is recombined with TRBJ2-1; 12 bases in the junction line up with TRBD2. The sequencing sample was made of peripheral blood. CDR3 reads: CASSSTPMPSGRANNEQFF. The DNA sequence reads TGCGCCAGCAGTAGCACCCCTATGCCTAGCGGGAGGGCCAACAATGAGCAGTTCTTC.